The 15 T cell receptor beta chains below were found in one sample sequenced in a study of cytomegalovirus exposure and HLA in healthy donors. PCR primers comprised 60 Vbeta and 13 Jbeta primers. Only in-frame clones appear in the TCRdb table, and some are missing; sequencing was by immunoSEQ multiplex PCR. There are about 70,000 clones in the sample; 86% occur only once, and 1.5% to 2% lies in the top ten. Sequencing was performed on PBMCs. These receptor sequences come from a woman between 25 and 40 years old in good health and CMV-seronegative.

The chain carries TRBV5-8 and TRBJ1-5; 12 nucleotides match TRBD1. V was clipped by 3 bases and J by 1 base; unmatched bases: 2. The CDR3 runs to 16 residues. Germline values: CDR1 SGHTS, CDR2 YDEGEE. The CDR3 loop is CASSWDRGQSNQPQHF. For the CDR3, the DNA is TGTGCCAGCAGCTGGGACAGGGGGCAGAGCAATCAGCCCCAGCATTTT.

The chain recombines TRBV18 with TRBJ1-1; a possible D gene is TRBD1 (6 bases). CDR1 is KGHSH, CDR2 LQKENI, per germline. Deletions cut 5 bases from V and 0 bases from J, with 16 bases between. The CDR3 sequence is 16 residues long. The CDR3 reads CASSLTGLPMNTEAFF. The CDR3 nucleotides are TGTGCCAGCTCATTAACAGGGTTACCAATGAACACTGAAGCTTTCTTT.

The CDR3 is CASSPGLESYEQYF. The CDR3 coding sequence is TGTGCCAGCAGCCCGGGACTTGAATCCTACGAGCAGTACTTC. The J gene is TRBJ2-7, the V gene TRBV7-2; a weak D match, TRBD2 (6 bases). CDR3 size: 14 residues. CDR1 is SGHTA, CDR2 FQGNSA, per germline. V was trimmed by 5 bases and J by 1 base, leaving 12 bases between them.

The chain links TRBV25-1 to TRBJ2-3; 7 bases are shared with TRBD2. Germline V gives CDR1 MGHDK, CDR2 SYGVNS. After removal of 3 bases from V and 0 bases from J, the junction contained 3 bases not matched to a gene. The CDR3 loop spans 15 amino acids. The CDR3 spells CASSDVGGSTDTQYF. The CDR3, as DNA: TGTGCCAGCAGTGATGTCGGGGGGAGCACAGATACGCAGTATTTT.

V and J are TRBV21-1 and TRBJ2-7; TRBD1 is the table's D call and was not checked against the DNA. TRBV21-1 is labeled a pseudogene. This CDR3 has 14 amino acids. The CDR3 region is CASSKNGTHYEQYF. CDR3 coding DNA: TGTGCCAGCAGCAAAAACGGGACACACTACGAGCAGTACTTC.

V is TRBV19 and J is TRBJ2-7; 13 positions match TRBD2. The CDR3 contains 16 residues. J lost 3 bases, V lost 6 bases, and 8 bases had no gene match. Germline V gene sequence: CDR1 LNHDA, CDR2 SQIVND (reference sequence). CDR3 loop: CASRRTSGSTYYEQYF. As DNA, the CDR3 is TGTGCCAGTAGGCGGACTAGCGGGAGCACGTACTACGAGCAGTACTTC. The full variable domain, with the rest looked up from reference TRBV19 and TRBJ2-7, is DGGITQSPKYLFRKEGQNVTLSCEQNLNHDAMYWYRQDPGQGLRLIYYSQIVNDFQKGDIAEGYSVSREKKESFPLTVTSAQKNPTAFYLCASRRTSGSTYYEQYFGPGTRLTVT.

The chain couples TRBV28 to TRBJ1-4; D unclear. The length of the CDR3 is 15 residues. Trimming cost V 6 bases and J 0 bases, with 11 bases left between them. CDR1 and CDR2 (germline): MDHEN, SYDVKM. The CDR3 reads CASRLYTATNEKLFF. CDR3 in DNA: TGTGCCAGCAGACTCTACACAGCAACTAATGAAAAACTGTTTTTT.

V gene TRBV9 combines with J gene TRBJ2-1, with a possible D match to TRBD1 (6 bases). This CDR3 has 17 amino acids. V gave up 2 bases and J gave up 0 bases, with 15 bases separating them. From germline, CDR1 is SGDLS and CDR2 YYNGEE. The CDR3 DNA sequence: TGTGCCAGCAGCGTTTACTATGACAGGAGCTCCTACAATGAGCAGTTCTTC. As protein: CASSVYYDRSSYNEQFF.

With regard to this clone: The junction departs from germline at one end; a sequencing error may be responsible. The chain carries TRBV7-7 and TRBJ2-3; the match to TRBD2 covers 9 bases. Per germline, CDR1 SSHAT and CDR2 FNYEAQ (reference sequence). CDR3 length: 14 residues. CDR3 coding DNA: TGTGCTAGCAGCTTAGCGGGAGTTACAGATACGCAGTATTTT. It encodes CASSLAGVTDTQYF.

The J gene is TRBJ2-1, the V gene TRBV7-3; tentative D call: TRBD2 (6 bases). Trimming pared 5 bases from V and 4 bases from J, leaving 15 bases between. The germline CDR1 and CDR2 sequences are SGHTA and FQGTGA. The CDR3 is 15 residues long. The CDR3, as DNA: TGTGCCAGCAGCGCAACCCGGGAGCCGTACAATGAGCAGTTCTTC. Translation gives CASSATREPYNEQFF.

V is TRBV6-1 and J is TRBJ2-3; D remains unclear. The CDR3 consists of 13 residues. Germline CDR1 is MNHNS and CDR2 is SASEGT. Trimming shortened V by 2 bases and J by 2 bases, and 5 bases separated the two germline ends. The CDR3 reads CASSESDTDTQYF. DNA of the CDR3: TGTGCCAGCAGTGAAAGCGACACAGATACGCAGTATTTT.

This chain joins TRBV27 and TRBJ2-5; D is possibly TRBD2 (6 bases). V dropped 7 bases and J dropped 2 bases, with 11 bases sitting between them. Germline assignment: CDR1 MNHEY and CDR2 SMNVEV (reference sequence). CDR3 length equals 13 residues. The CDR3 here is CASKGLVQETQYF. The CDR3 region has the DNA TGTGCCAGCAAGGGACTGGTTCAAGAGACCCAGTACTTC.

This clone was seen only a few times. CDR3 sequence (DNA): TGCGCCAGCAGCTTGGGTCCCAGTCGGGGGACCCCCTACGAGCAGTACTTC. It codes for CASSLGPSRGTPYEQYF. The V gene is TRBV5-1, the J gene TRBJ2-7; D perhaps matches TRBD2 (6 bases). The CDR3 has 17 amino acids. Per the germline V gene, CDR1 is SGHRS and CDR2 is YFSETQ. V lost 0 bases, J lost 2 bases, and 18 bases lay in between.

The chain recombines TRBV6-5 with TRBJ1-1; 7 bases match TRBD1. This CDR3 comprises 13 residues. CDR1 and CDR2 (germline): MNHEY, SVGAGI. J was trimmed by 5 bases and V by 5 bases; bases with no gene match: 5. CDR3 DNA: TGTGCCAGCAGTAGGCAGGGGGGAACTGAAGCTTTCTTT. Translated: CASSRQGGTEAFF.

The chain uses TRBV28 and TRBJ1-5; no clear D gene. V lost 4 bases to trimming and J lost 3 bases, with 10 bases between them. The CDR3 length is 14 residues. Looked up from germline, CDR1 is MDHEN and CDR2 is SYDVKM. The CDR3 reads CASSSRTNNQPQHF. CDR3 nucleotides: TGTGCCAGCAGTTCCAGAACTAACAATCAGCCCCAGCATTTT.